This T cell receptor beta chain originates from a study of OX40 agonist ivuxolimab in advanced cancers. The germline V gene encodes CDR1 MNHNS and CDR2 SASEGT. V dropped 6 bases and J dropped 2 bases, with 9 bases sitting between them. The CDR3 contains 13 residues. Clones were read by immunoSEQ multiplex PCR, and TCRdb kept only the in-frame ones, dropping some. Of under 200,000 clones listed, 94% are singletons. V is TRBV6-1 and J is TRBJ2-3; no reliable D call. This sequence was found in an adult with an advanced solid tumor such as melanoma, head and neck, liver or kidney cancer. Sequenced material: CD4+ or CD8+ T cells sorted from blood, taken in a trial of the OX40 agonist ivuxolimab. CDR3 sequence reads: CASSRPFTDTQYF. CDR3 bases: TGTGCCAGCAGCCGACCGTTCACAGATACGCAGTATTTT.